This T cell receptor (beta chain) was documented in a study of T cell responses to AZD1222 COVID-19 vaccine. This CDR3 region has 11 residues. Germline CDR1 SGHAT, CDR2 FQNNGV. V lost 3 bases and J lost 4, with 3 bases in between. TCRdb keeps only in-frame clones here, not all; method: immunoSEQ multiplex PCR. This table holds about 83,000 clones, roughly 86% found once. The clonotype comes from an adult in good health. The chain combines TRBV11-2 with TRBJ1-1; D is ambiguous. The material sequenced was peripheral blood, taken on day 0 of AZD1222 vaccination. CDR3 coding DNA: TGTGCCAGCAGCTTGGCCACTGAAGCTTTCTTT. Protein: CASSLATEAFF.